These 22 T cell receptor beta chains were all obtained from the same sample, sequenced in a study of cytomegalovirus exposure and HLA in healthy donors. Amplification used 60 Vbeta primers and 13 Jbeta primers. Sequencing used immunoSEQ multiplex PCR; TCRdb keeps in-frame clones, though not all of them. The repertoire has about 180,000 clones, 80% of them found once; the top ten carry around 1.4%. Sequencing was done on a sample of PBMCs. The origin of the receptors is a girl aged 10 to 17 in good health and CMV-seropositive.

The chain uses TRBV18 and TRBJ1-5; D uncertain. Germline V gene lookup returns CDR1 KGHSH and CDR2 LQKENI. Deletions cut 3 bases from V and 1 base from J, with 7 bases between. CDR3 length equals 14 residues. The CDR3 region is CASSPMRSNQPQHF. The CDR3 DNA sequence: TGTGCCAGCTCACCCATGCGAAGCAATCAGCCCCAGCATTTT.

J is TRBJ2-3 and V is TRBV4-3, with D hard to call. The CDR3 loop spans 18 amino acids. Per germline, CDR1 LGHNA and CDR2 YSLEER. The ends were cut back, 0 bases at V and 2 bases at J, with 18 bases in the middle. The CDR3 here is CASSQELVGDAVTDTQYF. CDR3 nucleotide sequence: TGCGCCAGCAGCCAAGAGCTAGTAGGAGACGCAGTCACAGATACGCAGTATTTT.

The CDR3 coding sequence is TGTGCCAGCTCACCACTTGCAGGGGGCGACTCCTACGAGCAGTACTTC. The encoded protein is CASSPLAGGDSYEQYF. The chain combines TRBV18 with TRBJ2-7, with TRBD1 matching 8 bases. V shed 1 base and J 0 bases; nucleotides not matched to a gene: 5. Germline assignment: CDR1 KGHSH and CDR2 LQKENI. The CDR3 extends over 16 amino acids.

The chain links TRBV7-9 to TRBJ1-3; no clear D. The V end was cut by 3 bases, the J end by 0 bases, with 9 bases between. Germline CDR1 is SEHNR and CDR2 is FQNEAQ (reference sequence). This CDR3 region has 15 residues. The CDR3 here is CASSFDLYSGNTIYF. DNA for the CDR3: TGTGCCAGCAGCTTCGACTTGTACTCTGGAAACACCATATATTTT.

V and J are TRBV5-4 and TRBJ2-5, with 8 positions matching TRBD1. The CDR3 spans 14 residues. Germline V gives CDR1 SGHNT, CDR2 YYREEE (reference sequence). The V gene end was trimmed by 4 bases and the J gene end by 1 base; junction bases not matched to a gene: 3. The CDR3 sequence: CASSVDRVQETQYF. Here the CDR3 DNA reads TGTGCCAGCAGCGTGGACAGGGTCCAAGAGACCCAGTACTTC.

This clone was found a few times. The chain employs TRBV10-2 and TRBJ2-3, with D hard to call. V was clipped by 4 bases and J by 4 bases, with 6 bases between them. The CDR3 loop spans 12 amino acids. Per the germline V gene, CDR1 is WSHSY and CDR2 is SAAADI. The CDR3 nucleotides are TGCGCCAGCAGTGTGCGTTCAGATACGCAGTATTTT. It yields the protein CASSVRSDTQYF.

The chain has TRBV5-8 and TRBJ2-1; 15 bases map to TRBD2. The ends lost 6 bases at V and 9 bases at J; junction bases unmatched: 4. CDR1 is SGHTS, CDR2 YDEGEE, per germline. CDR3 size: 14 residues. The CDR3 region is CASIRTSGRGEQFF. For the CDR3, the DNA is TGTGCCAGCATCCGGACTAGCGGGAGGGGTGAGCAGTTCTTC.

The chain is built from TRBV6-8 and TRBJ2-5; 9 positions match TRBD2. The germline V gene has CDR1 MNHGY and CDR2 SAAAGT. With V trimmed by 6 bases and J by 5 bases, 7 bases remained unmatched. The CDR3 spans 14 residues. For the CDR3, the DNA is TGTGCCAGCAGCCCGGGACTAGCAAATGAGACCCAGTACTTC. This encodes CASSPGLANETQYF.

The chain couples TRBV29-1 to TRBJ2-7; tentative D call: TRBD2 (6 bases). The CDR3 runs 13 residues. CDR1 SQVTM and CDR2 ANQGSEA come from the germline V gene. V gave up 4 bases and J gave up 7 bases, with 17 bases separating them. The CDR3: CSVAPTSPREQYF. The CDR3 DNA reads as TGCAGCGTTGCTCCGACTAGTCCTCGGGAGCAGTACTTC.

This sequence joins TRBV10-3 and TRBJ1-6; TRBD1 is a possible D gene (5 bases). This CDR3 has 15 amino acids. CDR1 and CDR2 from the germline V gene are ENHRY and SYGVKD. Trimming removed 3 bases at V and 8 bases at J, with 14 bases between. CDR3: CAISEGARADSPLHF. The CDR3 DNA follows: TGTGCCATCAGTGAAGGCGCCAGGGCAGATTCACCCCTCCACTTT.

This clone has just one count. V and J are TRBV6-5 and TRBJ2-5, with D perhaps matching TRBD2 (6 bases). The V gene's germline CDR1 is MNHEY and CDR2 SVGAGI. The CDR3 contains 15 residues. The V end was cut by 6 bases, the J end by 5 bases, with 19 bases between. The CDR3 reads CASSWSGSAHETQYF. CDR3 sequence (DNA): TGTGCCAGCAGCTGGAGCGGGTCCGCCCATGAGACCCAGTACTTC.

The CDR3 protein is CASSLAQGRNTEAFF. The CDR3 DNA reads TGTGCCAGCAGCTTGGCACAGGGGCGGAACACTGAAGCTTTCTTT. V and J are TRBV7-2 and TRBJ1-1; 7 bases align to TRBD1. Germline V gene sequence: CDR1 SGHTA, CDR2 FQGNSA. The junction had 5 bases not matched to a gene; V was cut back by 3 bases and J by 1 base. The CDR3 spans 15 residues. The complete variable domain, with remaining parts taken from reference TRBV7-2 and TRBJ1-1, reads GAGVSQSPSNKVTEKGKDVELRCDPISGHTALYWYRQSLGQGLEFLIYFQGNSAPDKSGLPSDRFSAERTGGSVSTLTIQRTQQEDSAVYLCASSLAQGRNTEAFFGQGTRLTVV.

The chain recombines TRBV5-1 with TRBJ1-3; a weak D match, TRBD1 (5 bases). CDR1 and CDR2 (germline): SGHRS, YFSETQ. This CDR3 is built from 16 residues. Trimming cost V 4 bases and J 0 bases, with 14 bases left between them. The CDR3 protein is CASSPRAAGSGNTIYF. The CDR3 bases are TGCGCCAGCAGCCCCAGGGCGGCCGGCTCTGGAAACACCATATATTTT.

This clone is a singleton in its sample. The CDR3 coding sequence is TGTGCCAGCAGCTTTTCGCCGGGAACGAACACTGAAGCTTTCTTT. Encoded protein: CASSFSPGTNTEAFF. This chain uses TRBV7-2 with TRBJ1-1; D gene ambiguous. With 3 bases removed from V and 1 base from J, the gap between germline ends came to 12 bases. From germline, CDR1 is SGHTA and CDR2 FQGNSA. CDR3 length: 15 amino acids.

This clone was picked up one time. This sequence joins TRBV7-9 and TRBJ2-7, with a tentative D call TRBD1 (7 bases). The CDR3 runs 12 residues. Deletions cut 3 bases from V and 5 bases from J, with 8 bases between. CDR1 SEHNR and CDR2 FQNEAQ come from the germline V gene (reference sequence). CDR3 residues: CASSFRGDEQYF. The CDR3 nucleotides are TGTGCCAGCAGCTTCAGGGGGGACGAGCAGTACTTC.

The chain joins TRBV5-8 to TRBJ2-1, with 7 bases identical to TRBD1. This CDR3 contains 14 residues. V trimming: 5 bases; J trimming: 4 bases; junction bases outside the gene matches: 6. Germline V gives CDR1 SGHTS, CDR2 YDEGEE. CDR3 sequence (DNA): TGTGCCAGCAGTTCGGGACAGCCTTACAATGAGCAGTTCTTC. Translation: CASSSGQPYNEQFF.

To note about this clone: Other DNA sequences in the sample encode the same CDR3. The chain joins TRBV5-1 to TRBJ1-1; the D is unclear. The germline V gene encodes CDR1 SGHRS and CDR2 YFSETQ. Trimming shortened V by 6 bases and J by 3 bases, and 12 bases separated the two germline ends. The CDR3 spans 13 residues. Here the CDR3 reads CASTLGPDTEAFF. The CDR3 coding sequence is TGCGCCAGCACTCTCGGTCCGGACACTGAAGCTTTCTTT.

The chain combines TRBV5-4 with TRBJ2-1; tentative D call: TRBD2 (6 bases). This CDR3 has 16 residues. Trimming left V 0 bases short and J 3 bases short, with 13 bases between. Germline loops: CDR1 SGHNT, CDR2 YYREEE (reference sequence). The CDR3 DNA follows: TGTGCCAGCAGCTTGGCCCGGGAGTTCGGCTACAATGAGCAGTTCTTC. Amino acid sequence: CASSLAREFGYNEQFF.

The CDR3 nucleotides are TGCGCCAGCAGCTTGTCCCTCTCTGGAAACACCATATATTTT. It codes for CASSLSLSGNTIYF. The V call is TRBV5-1, the J call TRBJ1-3; D remains unclear. From germline, CDR1 is SGHRS and CDR2 YFSETQ. The CDR3 is made up of 14 amino acids. V lost 1 base to trimming and J lost 0 bases, with 5 bases between them.

The chain combines TRBV2 with TRBJ2-7; the match to TRBD2 covers 7 bases. After removal of 6 bases from V and 0 bases from J, the junction contained 11 bases not matched to a gene. CDR1 SNHLY and CDR2 FYNNEI come from the germline V gene. The CDR3 is 16 residues long. The CDR3 DNA reads TGTGCCAGCAGGAAACTCCCGCGGGAGAACTCCTACGAGCAGTACTTC. This codes for CASRKLPRENSYEQYF. Full variable domain (remainder filled in from reference TRBV2 and TRBJ2-7): EPEVTQTPSHQVTQMGQEVILRCVPISNHLYFYWYRQILGQKVEFLVSFYNNEISEKSEIFDDQFSVERPDGSNFTLKIRSTKLEDSAMYFCASRKLPRENSYEQYFGPGTRLTVT.

This chain uses TRBV4-3 with TRBJ2-1; D not resolved. The germline V gene encodes CDR1 LGHNA and CDR2 YSLEER. V lost 0 bases to trimming and J lost 4 bases, with 13 bases between them. The CDR3 is made up of 16 amino acids. Here the CDR3 DNA reads TGCGCCAGCAGCCAAGATCGAATCCCGCAGTACAATGAGCAGTTCTTC. It specifies CASSQDRIPQYNEQFF.

This sequence joins TRBV2 and TRBJ2-5; 7 bases agree with TRBD1. Germline CDR1 reads SNHLY; CDR2 reads FYNNEI. V was pared by 1 base and J by 0 bases, with 5 bases of the junction left unmatched. The CDR3 is made up of 16 amino acids. The CDR3 nucleotides are TGTGCCAGCAGTGAAGGAGGGACAGCCGACCAAGAGACCCAGTACTTC. This gives the protein CASSEGGTADQETQYF.